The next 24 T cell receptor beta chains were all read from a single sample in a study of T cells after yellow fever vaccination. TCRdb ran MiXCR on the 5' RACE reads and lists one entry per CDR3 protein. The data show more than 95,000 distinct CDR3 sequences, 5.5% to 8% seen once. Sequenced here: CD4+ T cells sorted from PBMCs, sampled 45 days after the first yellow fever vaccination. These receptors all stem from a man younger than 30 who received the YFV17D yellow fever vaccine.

CDR3: CASIAWESNYGYTF. CDR3 coding DNA: TGTGCCAGCATCGCATGGGAGTCTAACTATGGCTACACCTTC. This chain connects TRBV28 to TRBJ1-2, with no clear D. CDR1 is MDHEN, CDR2 SYDVKM, per germline. This CDR3 is built from 14 residues. Trimming took 7 bases from V and 0 from J, leaving 12 bases between them.

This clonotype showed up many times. In DNA form, the CDR3 reads TGTGCCAGCTCGGGACACTACACTGAAGCTTTCTTT. This sequence encodes CASSGHYTEAFF. This chain uses TRBV7-3 with TRBJ1-1, with D perhaps matching TRBD1 (6 bases). Trimming left V 8 bases short and J 3 bases short, with 10 bases between. CDR1 is SGHTA, CDR2 FQGTGA, per germline. The CDR3 is 12 residues long. Looking up the rest from reference TRBV7-3 and TRBJ1-1 gives the full variable domain: GAGVSQTPSNKVTEKGKYVELRCDPISGHTALYWYRQSLGQGPEFLIYFQGTGAADDSGLPNDRFFAVRPEGSVSTLKIQRTERGDSAVYLCASSGHYTEAFFGQGTRLTVV.

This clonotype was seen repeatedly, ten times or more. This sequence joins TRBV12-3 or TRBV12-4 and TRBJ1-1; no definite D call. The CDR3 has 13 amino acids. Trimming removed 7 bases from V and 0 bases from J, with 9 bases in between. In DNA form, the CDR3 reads TGTGCCAGCAAGGAACAGATGAACACTGAAGCTTTCTTT. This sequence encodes CASKEQMNTEAFF.

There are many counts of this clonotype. This CDR3 reads CASSQYRGGYNEQFF. For the CDR3, the DNA is TGTGCCAGCAGCCAATACCGGGGGGGTTACAATGAGCAGTTCTTC. The V gene is TRBV3-1, the J gene TRBJ2-1, with TRBD2 matching over 8 bases. CDR3 length equals 15 residues. V lost 2 bases, J lost 4 bases, and 4 bases stayed unmatched. The V gene's germline CDR1 is LGHDT and CDR2 YNNKEL (reference sequence).

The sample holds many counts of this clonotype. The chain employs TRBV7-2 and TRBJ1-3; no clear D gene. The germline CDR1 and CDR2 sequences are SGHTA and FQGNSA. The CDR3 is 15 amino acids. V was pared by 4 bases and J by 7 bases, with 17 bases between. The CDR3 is CASSSPDLRVNTIYF. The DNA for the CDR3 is TGTGCCAGCAGCTCCCCGGACCTCCGGGTGAACACCATATATTTT.

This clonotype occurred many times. DNA of the CDR3: TGTGCCAGCAGACCCGACAGTGACAACACTGAAGCTTTCTTT. Translation: CASRPDSDNTEAFF. The rearrangement links TRBV5-4 to TRBJ1-1; perhaps TRBD1 as D (5 bases). The germline V and J ends were trimmed by 5 bases and 2 bases, with 13 bases remaining between them. Germline V gives CDR1 SGHNT, CDR2 YYREEE (reference sequence). The CDR3 totals 14 residues.

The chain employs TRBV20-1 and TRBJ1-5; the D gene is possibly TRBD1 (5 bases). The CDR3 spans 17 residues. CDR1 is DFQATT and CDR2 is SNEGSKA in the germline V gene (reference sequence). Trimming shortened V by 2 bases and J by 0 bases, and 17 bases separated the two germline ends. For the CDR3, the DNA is TGCAGTGCTAGACCCCTGCAGGGAGCACCTAGCAATCAGCCCCAGCATTTT. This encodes CSARPLQGAPSNQPQHF.

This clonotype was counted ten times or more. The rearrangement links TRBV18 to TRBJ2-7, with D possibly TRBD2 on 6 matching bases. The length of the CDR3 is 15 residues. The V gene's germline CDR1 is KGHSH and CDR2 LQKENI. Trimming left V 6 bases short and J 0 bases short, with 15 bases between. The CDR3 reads CASSKIGGFSYEQYF. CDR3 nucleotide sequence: TGTGCCAGCTCTAAAATAGGAGGGTTCTCCTACGAGCAGTACTTC.

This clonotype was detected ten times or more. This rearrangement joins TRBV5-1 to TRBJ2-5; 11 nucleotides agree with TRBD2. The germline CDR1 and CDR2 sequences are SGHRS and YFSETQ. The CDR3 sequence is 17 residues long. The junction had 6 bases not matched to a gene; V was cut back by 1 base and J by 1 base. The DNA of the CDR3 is TGCGCCAGCAGCTTGTCGGCTGGGACTAGCGGCCAAGAGACCCAGTACTTC. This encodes CASSLSAGTSGQETQYF.

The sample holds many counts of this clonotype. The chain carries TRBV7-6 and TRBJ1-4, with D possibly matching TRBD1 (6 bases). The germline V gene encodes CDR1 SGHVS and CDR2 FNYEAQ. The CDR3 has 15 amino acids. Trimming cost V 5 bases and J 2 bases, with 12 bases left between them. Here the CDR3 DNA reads TGTGCCAGCAGCCAGGGGAGGGAGACTAATGAAAAACTGTTTTTT. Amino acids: CASSQGRETNEKLFF.

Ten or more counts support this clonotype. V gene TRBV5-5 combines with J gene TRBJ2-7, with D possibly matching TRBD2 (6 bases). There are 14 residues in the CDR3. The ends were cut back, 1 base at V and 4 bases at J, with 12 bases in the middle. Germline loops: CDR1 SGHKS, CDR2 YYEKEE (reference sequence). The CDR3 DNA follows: TGTGCCAGCAGCTTGCGCGGGAATACTTACGAGCAGTACGTC. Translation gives CASSLRGNTYEQYV.

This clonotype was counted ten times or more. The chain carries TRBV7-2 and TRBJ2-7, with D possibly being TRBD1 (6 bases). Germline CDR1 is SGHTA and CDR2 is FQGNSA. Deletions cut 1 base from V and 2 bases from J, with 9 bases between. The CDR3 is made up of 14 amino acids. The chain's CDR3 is CASSLVRGPYEQYF. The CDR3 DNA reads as TGTGCCAGCAGCTTAGTCAGGGGCCCCTACGAGCAGTACTTC. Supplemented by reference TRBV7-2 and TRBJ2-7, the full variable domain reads GAGVSQSPSNKVTEKGKDVELRCDPISGHTALYWYRQSLGQGLEFLIYFQGNSAPDKSGLPSDRFSAERTGGSVSTLTIQRTQQEDSAVYLCASSLVRGPYEQYFGPGTRLTVT.

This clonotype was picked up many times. In DNA form, the CDR3 reads TGTGCCAGCTCACCACTCAGGGTCGGTACTGAAGCTTTCTTT. Protein sequence: CASSPLRVGTEAFF. The chain joins TRBV18 to TRBJ1-1; D is perhaps TRBD1 (5 bases). Germline assignment: CDR1 KGHSH and CDR2 LQKENI. Trimming pared 1 base from V and 5 bases from J, leaving 11 bases between. This CDR3 spans 14 amino acids.

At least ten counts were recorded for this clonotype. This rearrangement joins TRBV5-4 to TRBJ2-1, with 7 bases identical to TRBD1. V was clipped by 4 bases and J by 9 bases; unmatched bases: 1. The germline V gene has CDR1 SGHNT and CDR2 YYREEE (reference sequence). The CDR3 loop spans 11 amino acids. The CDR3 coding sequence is TGTGCCAGCAGCAGACAGGGTGAGCAGTTCTTC. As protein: CASSRQGEQFF. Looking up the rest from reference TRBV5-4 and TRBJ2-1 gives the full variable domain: ETGVTQSPTHLIKTRGQQVTLRCSSQSGHNTVSWYQQALGQGPQFIFQYYREEENGRGNFPPRFSGLQFPNYSSELNVNALELDDSALYLCASSRQGEQFFGPGTRLTVL.

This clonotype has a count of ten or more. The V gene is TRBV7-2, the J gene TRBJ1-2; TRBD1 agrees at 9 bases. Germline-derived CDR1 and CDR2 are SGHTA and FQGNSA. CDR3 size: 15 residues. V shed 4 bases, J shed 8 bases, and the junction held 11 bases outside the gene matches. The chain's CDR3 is CASSWKTGQGNGYTF. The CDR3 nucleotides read TGTGCCAGCAGCTGGAAAACTGGACAGGGGAACGGCTACACCTTC.

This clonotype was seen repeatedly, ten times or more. This CDR3 reads CASSSGQGQDSNQPQHF. For the CDR3, the DNA is TGTGCCAGCAGTTCCGGACAGGGTCAAGATAGCAATCAGCCCCAGCATTTT. The chain couples TRBV6-5 to TRBJ1-5, with 8 bases identical to TRBD1. Trimming removed 4 bases from V and 0 bases from J; junction bases left unmatched: 8. The CDR3 has 17 residues. CDR1 and CDR2 (germline): MNHEY, SVGAGI.

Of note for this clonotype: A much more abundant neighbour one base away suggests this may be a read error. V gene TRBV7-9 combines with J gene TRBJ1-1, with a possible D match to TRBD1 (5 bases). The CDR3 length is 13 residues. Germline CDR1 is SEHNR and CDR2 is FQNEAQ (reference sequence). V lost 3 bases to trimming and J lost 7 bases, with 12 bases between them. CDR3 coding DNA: TGTGCCAGCAGCTTTCCCTCCAGGGATGAAGCTTTCTTT. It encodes CASSFPSRDEAFF.

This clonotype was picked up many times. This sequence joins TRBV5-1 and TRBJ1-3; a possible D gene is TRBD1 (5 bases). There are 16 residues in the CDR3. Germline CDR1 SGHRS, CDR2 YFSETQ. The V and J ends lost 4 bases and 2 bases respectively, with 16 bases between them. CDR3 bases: TGCGCCAGCAGCCCGGGGGGGGTCGTCGCTGGAAACACCATATATTTT. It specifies CASSPGGVVAGNTIYF.

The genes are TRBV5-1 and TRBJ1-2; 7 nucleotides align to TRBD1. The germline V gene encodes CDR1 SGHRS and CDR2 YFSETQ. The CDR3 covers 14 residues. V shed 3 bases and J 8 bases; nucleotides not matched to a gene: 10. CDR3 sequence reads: CASSWTGPAPGYTF. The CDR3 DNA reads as TGCGCCAGCAGCTGGACAGGACCGGCCCCAGGCTACACCTTC.

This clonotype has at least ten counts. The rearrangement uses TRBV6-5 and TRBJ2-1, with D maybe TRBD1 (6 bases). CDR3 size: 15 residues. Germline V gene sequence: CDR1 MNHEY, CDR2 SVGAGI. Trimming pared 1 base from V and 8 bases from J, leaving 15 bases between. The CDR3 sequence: CASSYFPSGVDEQFF. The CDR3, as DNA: TGTGCCAGCAGTTACTTCCCCTCAGGGGTCGATGAGCAGTTCTTC.

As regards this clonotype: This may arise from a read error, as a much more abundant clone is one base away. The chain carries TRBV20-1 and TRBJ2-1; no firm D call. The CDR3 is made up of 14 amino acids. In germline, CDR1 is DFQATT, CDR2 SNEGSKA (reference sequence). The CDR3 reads CSATQASSSNEQFF. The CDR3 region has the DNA TGCAGTGCTACTCAGGCGAGCTCCTCCAATGAGCAGTTCTTC.

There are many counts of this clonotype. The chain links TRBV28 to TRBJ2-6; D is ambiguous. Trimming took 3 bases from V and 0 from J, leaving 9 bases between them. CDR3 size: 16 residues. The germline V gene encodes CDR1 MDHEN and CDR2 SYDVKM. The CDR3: CASSFVRHSGANVLTF. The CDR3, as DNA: TGTGCCAGCAGTTTCGTCAGGCACTCTGGGGCCAACGTCCTGACTTTC.

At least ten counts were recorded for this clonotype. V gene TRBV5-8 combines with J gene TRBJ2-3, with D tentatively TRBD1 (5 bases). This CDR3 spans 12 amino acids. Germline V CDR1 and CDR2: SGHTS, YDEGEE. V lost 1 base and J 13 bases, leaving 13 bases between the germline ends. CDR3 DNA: TGTGCCAGCAGCTTGTTACATTCCAGGGAGTATTTT. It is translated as CASSLLHSREYF.

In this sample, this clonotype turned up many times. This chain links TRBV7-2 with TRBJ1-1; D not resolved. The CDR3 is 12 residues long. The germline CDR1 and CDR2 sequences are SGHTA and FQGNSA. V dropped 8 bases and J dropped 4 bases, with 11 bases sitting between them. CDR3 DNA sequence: TGTGCCAGCTCCAGACCCCCCACTGAAGCTTTCTTT. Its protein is CASSRPPTEAFF.